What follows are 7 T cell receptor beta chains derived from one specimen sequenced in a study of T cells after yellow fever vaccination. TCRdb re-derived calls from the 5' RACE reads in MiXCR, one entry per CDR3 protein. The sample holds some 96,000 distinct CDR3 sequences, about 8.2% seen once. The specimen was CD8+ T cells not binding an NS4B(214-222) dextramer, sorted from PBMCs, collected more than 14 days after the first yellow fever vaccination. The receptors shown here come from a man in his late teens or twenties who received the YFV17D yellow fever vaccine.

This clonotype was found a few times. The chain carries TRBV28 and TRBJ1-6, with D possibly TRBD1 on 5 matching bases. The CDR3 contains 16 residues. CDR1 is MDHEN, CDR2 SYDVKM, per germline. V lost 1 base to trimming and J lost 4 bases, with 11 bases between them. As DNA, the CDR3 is TGTGCCAGCAGTTTATCCGGGGGATTTTATAATTCACCCCTCCACTTT. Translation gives CASSLSGGFYNSPLHF.

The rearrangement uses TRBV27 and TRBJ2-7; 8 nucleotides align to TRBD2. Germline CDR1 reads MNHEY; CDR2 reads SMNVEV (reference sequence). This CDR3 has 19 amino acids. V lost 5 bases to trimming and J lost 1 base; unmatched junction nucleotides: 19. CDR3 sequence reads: CASSPVPGAWRGASYEQYF. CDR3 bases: TGTGCCAGCAGTCCTGTTCCGGGCGCTTGGCGGGGGGCTTCCTACGAGCAGTACTTC.

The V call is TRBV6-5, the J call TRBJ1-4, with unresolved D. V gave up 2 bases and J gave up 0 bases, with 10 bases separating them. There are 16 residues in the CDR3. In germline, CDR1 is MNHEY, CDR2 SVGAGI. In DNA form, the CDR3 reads TGTGCCAGCAGTTACCTCAGGACGGCAACTAATGAAAAACTGTTTTTT. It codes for CASSYLRTATNEKLFF.

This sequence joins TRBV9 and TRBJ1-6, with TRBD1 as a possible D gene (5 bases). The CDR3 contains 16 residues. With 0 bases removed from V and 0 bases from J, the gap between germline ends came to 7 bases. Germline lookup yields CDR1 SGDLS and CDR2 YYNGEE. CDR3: CASSVGDRSYNSPLHF. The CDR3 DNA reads TGTGCCAGCAGCGTAGGGGACCGCTCCTATAATTCACCCCTCCACTTT.

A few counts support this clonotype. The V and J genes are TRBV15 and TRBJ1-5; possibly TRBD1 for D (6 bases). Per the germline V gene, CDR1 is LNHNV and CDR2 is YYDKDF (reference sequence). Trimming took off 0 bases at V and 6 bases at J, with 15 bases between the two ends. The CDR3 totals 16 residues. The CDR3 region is CATSRDRVQGLQPQHF. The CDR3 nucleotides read TGTGCCACCAGCAGAGATCGGGTACAGGGCCTTCAGCCCCAGCATTTT.

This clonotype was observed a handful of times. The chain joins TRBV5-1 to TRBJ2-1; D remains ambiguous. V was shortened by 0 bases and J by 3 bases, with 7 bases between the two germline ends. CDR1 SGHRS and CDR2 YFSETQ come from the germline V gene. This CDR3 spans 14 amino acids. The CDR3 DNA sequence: TGCGCCAGCAGCTTGGTGATGGGCTACAATGAGCAGTTCTTC. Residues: CASSLVMGYNEQFF.

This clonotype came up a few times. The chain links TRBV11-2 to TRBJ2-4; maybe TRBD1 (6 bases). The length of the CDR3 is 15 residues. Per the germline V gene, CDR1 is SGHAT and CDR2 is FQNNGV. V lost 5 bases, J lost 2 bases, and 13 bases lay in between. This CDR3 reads CASSPLQGPKNIQYF. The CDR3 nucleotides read TGTGCCAGCAGCCCCCTACAGGGACCCAAAAACATTCAGTACTTC. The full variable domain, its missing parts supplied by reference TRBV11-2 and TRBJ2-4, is EAGVAQSPRYKIIEKRQSVAFWCNPISGHATLYWYQQILGQGPKLLIQFQNNGVVDDSQLPKDRFSAERLKGVDSTLKIQPAKLEDSAVYLCASSPLQGPKNIQYFGAGTRLSVL.